Each of the 16 T cell receptor beta chains below was sequenced from the same sample in a study of blood T cell repertoires in COVID-19. Method: immunoSEQ multiplex PCR; TCRdb's copy keeps in-frame clones and lacks some. Among some 70,000 clones listed, 90% were seen once. Sequencing input: peripheral blood. These receptors all stem from a woman aged 80 or over with active COVID-19.

The CDR3 bases are TGCAGCGTTGAAACCTTTAGCGGGAGTTGGGAGACCCAGTACTTC. It codes for CSVETFSGSWETQYF. This rearrangement joins TRBV29-1 to TRBJ2-5; 9 bases match TRBD2. CDR1 SQVTM and CDR2 ANQGSEA come from the germline V gene. Trimming took 2 bases from V and 5 from J; bases not matched to a gene: 9. The CDR3 contains 15 residues.

The V and J genes are TRBV2 and TRBJ2-7; tentatively, D is TRBD1 (5 bases). This CDR3 region has 15 residues. CDR1 is SNHLY and CDR2 is FYNNEI in the germline V gene. Trimming pared 9 bases from V and 0 bases from J, leaving 18 bases between. The CDR3 region has the DNA TGTGCCAGTCAAGCTCAGGGCCACAGCTCCTACGAGCAGTACTTC. This gives the protein CASQAQGHSSYEQYF.

The chain combines TRBV19 with TRBJ2-6; possibly TRBD2 for D (7 bases). The ends were cut back, 6 bases at V and 0 bases at J, with 21 bases in the middle. The V gene's germline CDR1 is LNHDA and CDR2 SQIVND (reference sequence). The length of the CDR3 is 19 residues. The CDR3 reads CASRPSGEGGSSGANVLTF. Written as DNA, the CDR3 is TGTGCCAGTAGGCCCTCCGGGGAGGGGGGATCCTCTGGGGCCAACGTCCTGACTTTC.

J is TRBJ2-7 and V is TRBV2, with 11 bases identical to TRBD1. This CDR3 is 13 amino acids long. Germline CDR1 SNHLY, CDR2 FYNNEI. The CDR3 reads CASYRDRGSGQYF. In DNA form, the CDR3 reads TGTGCGAGTTACCGGGACAGGGGGTCTGGGCAGTACTTC.

The chain recombines TRBV7-2 with TRBJ1-2, with TRBD1 matching 9 bases. CDR1 and CDR2 from the germline V gene are SGHTA and FQGNSA. Trimming removed 1 base from V and 7 bases from J; junction bases left unmatched: 4. The CDR3 extends over 14 amino acids. The CDR3 loop is CASSLVGQGIGYTF. The CDR3 DNA reads TGTGCCAGCAGCTTAGTGGGACAGGGTATTGGCTACACCTTC.

The rearrangement links TRBV5-4 to TRBJ2-7; TRBD2 might be the D (6 bases). The V and J ends lost 2 bases and 5 bases respectively, with 11 bases between them. The CDR3 is 13 residues long. Germline assignment: CDR1 SGHNT and CDR2 YYREEE (reference sequence). CDR3 residues: CASSFGTWDEQYF. CDR3 nucleotides: TGTGCCAGCAGCTTTGGGACTTGGGACGAGCAGTACTTC.

The chain has TRBV15 and TRBJ2-1; D may be TRBD1 (5 bases). Per the germline V gene, CDR1 is LNHNV and CDR2 is YYDKDF (reference sequence). The CDR3 loop spans 20 amino acids. Trimming shortened V by 0 bases and J by 0 bases, and 21 bases separated the two germline ends. CDR3 nucleotide sequence: TGTGCCACCAGCAGAGATCTCAGGGCTCCCCTTACAAGCTCCTACAATGAGCAGTTCTTC. Translation: CATSRDLRAPLTSSYNEQFF.

Only a few counts were recorded for this clone. The genes are TRBV19 and TRBJ2-5; 12 nucleotides align to TRBD2. CDR3 length equals 18 residues. The J segment lost 3 bases and the V segment lost 1 base, leaving 9 bases of the junction unmatched. From germline, CDR1 is LNHDA and CDR2 SQIVND (reference sequence). The chain's CDR3 is CASSIGTSGRPGEETQYF. The DNA for the CDR3 is TGTGCCAGTAGTATAGGCACTAGCGGGAGGCCCGGGGAAGAGACCCAGTACTTC.

J is TRBJ1-5 and V is TRBV28, with D possibly TRBD1 on 5 matching bases. Between the trimmed V and J ends, which lost 4 bases and 9 bases, there was a span of 10 bases. In germline, CDR1 is MDHEN, CDR2 SYDVKM. The CDR3 runs 12 residues. The CDR3 here is CASSSPGGPQHF. The CDR3 nucleotides are TGTGCCAGCAGTTCTCCGGGGGGGCCCCAGCATTTT.

This chain links TRBV10-3 with TRBJ2-2, with TRBD2 matching over 9 bases. The junction had 2 bases not matched to a gene; V was cut back by 2 bases and J by 1 base. CDR1 and CDR2 from the germline V gene are ENHRY and SYGVKD. This CDR3 has 16 residues. CDR3 bases: TGTGCCATCAGTGAGAATAGCGGGAGGAACACCGGGGAGCTGTTTTTT. Translated, it gives CAISENSGRNTGELFF.

The gene calls are TRBV19 and TRBJ1-5, with 7 bases aligning to TRBD1. The V and J ends lost 6 bases and 6 bases, in that order; junction bases with no gene match: 8. This CDR3 comprises 14 residues. The germline gives CDR1 LNHDA, CDR2 SQIVND (reference sequence). This CDR3 is CASRTEGAGQPQHF. The CDR3, as DNA: TGTGCCAGTAGGACCGAGGGGGCTGGTCAGCCCCAGCATTTT. Combining the CDR3 with reference TRBV19 and TRBJ1-5 gives the whole variable domain DGGITQSPKYLFRKEGQNVTLSCEQNLNHDAMYWYRQDPGQGLRLIYYSQIVNDFQKGDIAEGYSVSREKKESFPLTVTSAQKNPTAFYLCASRTEGAGQPQHFGDGTRLSIL.

The V and J genes are TRBV7-2 and TRBJ1-2; no reliable D call. The germline gives CDR1 SGHTA, CDR2 FQGNSA. The ends were cut back, 7 bases at V and 2 bases at J, with 14 bases in the middle. This CDR3 has 14 residues. CDR3 residues: CASTPGGSNYGYTF. The DNA for the CDR3 is TGTGCCAGCACCCCAGGAGGGAGCAACTATGGCTACACCTTC.

CDR3 bases: TGTGCCAGCAGCTTCCTAGGACAGGGCGGAGAGACCCAGTACTTC. This codes for CASSFLGQGGETQYF. V usage is TRBV9 and J usage is TRBJ2-5; 8 bases are shared with TRBD1. Per the germline V gene, CDR1 is SGDLS and CDR2 is YYNGEE. The CDR3 contains 15 residues. V dropped 4 bases and J dropped 4; count of bases not matched to a gene: 9. The full variable domain, in which reference TRBV9 and TRBJ2-5 provide the parts outside the CDR3, is DSGVTQTPKHLITATGQRVTLRCSPRSGDLSVYWYQQSLDQGLQFLIQYYNGEERAKGNILERFSAQQFPDLHSELNLSSLELGDSALYFCASSFLGQGGETQYFGPGTRLLVL.

The genes are TRBV5-1 and TRBJ2-1, with 9 bases matching TRBD2. The CDR3 sequence is 16 residues long. Germline CDR1 and CDR2: SGHRS and YFSETQ. V lost 4 bases, J lost 5 bases, and 10 bases stayed unmatched. CDR3 coding DNA: TGCGCCAGCAGCCGCCCCGGGAGCGGGAGGAACAATGAGCAGTTCTTC. Its protein product is CASSRPGSGRNNEQFF.

This chain uses TRBV2 with TRBJ1-2, with 10 bases fitting TRBD1. With 3 bases clipped from V and 8 bases from J, the junction kept 3 bases outside the gene matches. The germline V gene encodes CDR1 SNHLY and CDR2 FYNNEI. The CDR3 loop spans 13 amino acids. In DNA form, the CDR3 reads TGTGCCAGCAGTGAGGACAGGGGGGCCGGCTACACCTTC. Residues: CASSEDRGAGYTF.

The V call is TRBV5-4, the J call TRBJ1-6, with TRBD1 matching over 7 bases. J was trimmed by 8 bases and V by 2 bases; bases with no gene match: 7. The CDR3 has 15 amino acids. CDR1 is SGHNT, CDR2 YYREEE, per germline (reference sequence). The CDR3 loop is CASSLGGRRDSPLHF. DNA of the CDR3: TGTGCCAGCAGCTTAGGGGGCCGACGGGATTCACCCCTCCACTTT.